This TCR beta chain was retrieved from a study of T cells in Graves' hyperthyroidism and ophthalmopathy. Clinical symptoms, serum thyroxine, TRAb, thyroid ultrasound and orbital computed tomography established diagnosis. This clonotype has just a few counts. Germline-derived CDR1 and CDR2 are LGHNA and YNFKEQ. V shed 4 bases and J 10 bases; nucleotides not matched to a gene: 15. The CDR3 has 16 residues. The investigators amplified TCR beta CDR3 regions from RNA transcripts. HTBI primers were used for first-round RT-PCR of the TCR CDR3. TCRdb ran MiXCR on the multiplex PCR reads and lists one entry per CDR3 protein. The sample consists of hundreds of thousands of distinct CDR3 sequences, less than 15% of them appearing once.

The clonotype comes from a woman aged 18-30 years with Graves' hyperthyroidism. Source material: blood. The chain is built from TRBV4-2 and TRBJ2-2, with TRBD2 matching over 7 bases. The CDR3 coding sequence is TGTGCCAGCAGCCCTTTCGGACTAGAAAATATGTTGGAGCTGTTTTTT. Translation gives CASSPFGLENMLELFF.